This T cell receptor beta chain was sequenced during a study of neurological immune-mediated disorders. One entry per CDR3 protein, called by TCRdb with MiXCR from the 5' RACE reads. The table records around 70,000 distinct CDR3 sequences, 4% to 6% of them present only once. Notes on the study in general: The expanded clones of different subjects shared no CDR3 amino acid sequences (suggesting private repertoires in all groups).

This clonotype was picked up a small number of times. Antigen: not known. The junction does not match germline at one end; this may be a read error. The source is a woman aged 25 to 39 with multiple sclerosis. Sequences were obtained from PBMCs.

CDR3 protein: CASTESGTGNEKLFF. CDR3 sequence (DNA): TGTGCCAGCACTGAAAGCGGGACAGGGAATGAAAAACTGTTTTTT. The chain couples TRBV2 to TRBJ1-4, with 9 bases that match TRBD1. CDR3 length: 15 residues. The V gene's germline CDR1 is SNHLY and CDR2 FYNNEI.